This paragraph reports one TCR beta chain. Its antigen is unknown. The data belong to a study of type 1 regulatory T cells. About the research overall: T-allo10 is a Tr1-enriched, alloantigen-specific CD4 T cell product made in vitro.

Looked up from germline, CDR1 is DFQATT and CDR2 is SNEGSKA (reference sequence). Trimming stripped 4 bases from V and 1 base from J, with 16 bases between. This CDR3 contains 15 residues. TCRdb analysed the reads with MiXCR anew, one entry per CDR3 protein. The sample includes about 60,000 distinct CDR3 sequences, 55% to 65% of them seen just once. Sequences were obtained from cultured non-Tr1 T cells, either the whole culture or a sorted T cell fraction (not recorded which). This TCR was sampled from a human donor in good health. The rearrangement joins TRBV20-1 to TRBJ1-1; weak D call: TRBD1 (6 bases). CDR3 DNA: TGCAGTGCTATTTTGGGGGGCGTGGAGAACACTGAAGCTTTCTTT. This sequence encodes CSAILGGVENTEAFF.